This T cell receptor (beta chain) came from a study of graft-versus-host responses after intestinal transplantation. Study-level background: Anti-thymocyte globulin served as induction for all recipients, who then took tacrolimus and steroids for 3 to 4 years. General study results and limits: Where graft-donor T cell macrochimerism was present, patients had high graft-versus-host to host-versus-graft clonal ratios in allografts. Early post-transplant HvG declines tracked with peak circulating GvH clone levels.

This clone was found once. What it binds is not known. V lost 5 bases to trimming and J lost 0 bases; unmatched junction nucleotides: 9. Germline CDR1 is SGHNT and CDR2 is YYREEE (reference sequence). There are 18 residues in the CDR3. Sequencing used immunoSEQ multiplex PCR; TCRdb keeps in-frame clones, though not all of them. The repertoire includes 85,000 to 100,000 clones, less than 95% of them detected once, and 0.3% to 0.35% sits in the top ten. The chain joins TRBV5-4 to TRBJ2-5, with TRBD2 matching over 14 bases. The TCR was taken from a human donor who was the organ donor for an intestinal transplant. The material sequenced was unstimulated CD4+ T cells sorted from spleen or lymph node cells, taken before transplant. The CDR3 protein is CASSTGLAGARDQETQYF. Here the CDR3 DNA reads TGTGCCAGCAGTACGGGACTAGCGGGAGCTAGAGACCAAGAGACCCAGTACTTC.